The clone carrying this T cell receptor (beta chain) was recorded many times. TCRdb re-analysed the RT-PCR reads in MiXCR, keeping a single row per CDR3 protein. This sample carries 650,000 to 800,000 distinct CDR3 sequences, about 14% of them seen once, and the ten largest clones take 3% to 4.5%. Input material: memory CD4+ T cells from blood. This receptor was identified in a female donor in good health, serving as a healthy control.

The CDR3: CASSRTGGSVNTEAFF. The CDR3 DNA is TGTGCCAGCAGTCGGACGGGGGGCTCCGTGAACACTGAAGCTTTCTTT. The chain employs TRBV7-2 and TRBJ1-1, with D tentatively TRBD1 (6 bases). The CDR3 spans 16 residues. The V and J ends lost 6 bases and 0 bases respectively, with 17 bases between them. Germline V CDR1 and CDR2: SGHTA, FQGNSA.